This paragraph reports one T cell receptor (beta chain). The entry originates in a study of shared T cell receptors in the human thymus. The data were produced by immunoSEQ multiplex PCR, yet TCRdb's version contains in-frame clones alone and is incomplete. The table records just under 550,000 clones, about 80% of them present only once. This CDR3 comprises 17 residues. The germline V and J ends were trimmed by 0 bases and 2 bases, with 11 bases remaining between them. Germline CDR1 reads LGHNA; CDR2 reads YSLEER. The data were also submitted as part of a second study, on human thymus T cells. That paper adds: Repertoires sampled from thymus and blood appeared biased in V and J gene usage.

Sequenced sample: thymocytes. This receptor was identified in a boy in the first two years of life with a congenital heart defect. J is TRBJ2-6 and V is TRBV4-3, with D possibly TRBD2 on 6 matching bases. The CDR3 nucleotides read TGCGCCAGCAGCCAAGAACTCGGAGGGGCTGGGGCCAACGTCCTGACTTTC. It translates to CASSQELGGAGANVLTF.